This TCR beta chain was sequenced for a study of OX40 agonist ivuxolimab in advanced cancers. Across the whole study: Cancers in dose escalation were hepatocellular, melanoma, renal cell and head and neck. The eligibility criteria allowed prior anti-PD-1, anti-PD-L1 or anti-CTLA-4 therapy, and approximately 42% had some.

Sequenced by immunoSEQ multiplex PCR; TCRdb stores in-frame clones only, minus some. Here the sample spans tens of thousands of clones, roughly 78% being singletons. Notes on the study in general: Partial responders receiving 0.1-3.0 mg/kg showed among the lowest clonal expansion.

Germline-derived CDR1 and CDR2 are SGDLS and YYNGEE. The CDR3 spans 14 residues. The V gene lost 3 bases and the J gene lost 0 bases, with 10 bases spanning the gap. Patients who had autoimmune disease history or got systemic immunosuppression were left out. Notes on this clone: Its specificity is not known.

The genes are TRBV9 and TRBJ2-7; D may be TRBD1 (5 bases). The sequence was collected from an adult with an advanced solid tumor such as melanoma, head and neck, liver or kidney cancer. Here the sequenced sample was CD4+ or CD8+ T cells sorted from blood, taken in a trial of the OX40 agonist ivuxolimab. The CDR3 nucleotides are TGTGCCAGCAGCGCACTTGACAGCTCCTACGAGCAGTACTTC. Its protein product is CASSALDSSYEQYF. Together with reference TRBV9 and TRBJ2-7, the CDR3 gives the full variable domain: DSGVTQTPKHLITATGQRVTLRCSPRSGDLSVYWYQQSLDQGLQFLIQYYNGEERAKGNILERFSAQQFPDLHSELNLSSLELGDSALYFCASSALDSSYEQYFGPGTRLTVT.